A single sample is the source of the 26 T cell receptor beta chains below, sequenced in a study of T cell responses to AZD1222 COVID-19 vaccine. Sequenced by immunoSEQ multiplex PCR; TCRdb stores in-frame clones only, minus some. The sample records approximately 270,000 clones, around 93% being singletons. The sample in question was peripheral blood, obtained 28 days after the second AZD1222 dose. The source of these receptors is an adult who received the AZD1222 COVID-19 vaccine.

The chain carries TRBV2 and TRBJ2-3; 8 bases match TRBD1. Germline-derived CDR1 and CDR2 are SNHLY and FYNNEI. The CDR3 sequence is 15 residues long. Trimming removed 6 bases from V and 1 base from J; junction bases left unmatched: 6. CDR3 region: CASSQDRVGTDTQYF. CDR3 DNA sequence: TGTGCCAGCAGCCAGGACAGGGTCGGCACAGATACGCAGTATTTT.

The V call is TRBV30, the J call TRBJ1-2; D is perhaps TRBD1 (5 bases). The germline CDR1 and CDR2 sequences are GTSNPN and SVGIG (reference sequence). The CDR3 is 13 residues long. V lost 0 bases to trimming and J lost 8 bases, with 13 bases between them. Here the CDR3 reads CAWSVGDQMGYTF. The CDR3, as DNA: TGTGCCTGGAGTGTAGGGGACCAAATGGGCTACACCTTC.

The J gene is TRBJ2-7, the V gene TRBV21-1; TRBD1 is taken as the D call from the table, unchecked against the DNA. TRBV21-1 is recorded as a pseudogene. The CDR3 totals 18 residues. CDR3 in DNA: TGTGCCAGCAGCAAAAAAGGGGGCCGAGGAAACGGGTCCTACGAGCAGTACTTC. Translating gives CASSKKGGRGNGSYEQYF.

This clone was seen a handful of times. The CDR3 DNA reads TGTGCCAGCTCACCAAACAGGGCCAACGAGCAGTACTTC. It is translated as CASSPNRANEQYF. The genes are TRBV18 and TRBJ2-7, with D perhaps TRBD1 (6 bases). Trimming took off 2 bases at V and 5 bases at J, with 10 bases between the two ends. The CDR3 extends over 13 amino acids. Germline loops: CDR1 KGHSH, CDR2 LQKENI. Variable domain in full (rest from reference TRBV18 and TRBJ2-7): NAGVMQNPRHLVRRRGQEARLRCSPMKGHSHVYWYRQLPEEGLKFMVYLQKENIIDESGMPKERFSAEFPKEGPSILRIQQVVRGDSAAYFCASSPNRANEQYFGPGTRLTVT.

This clone was seen once. V is TRBV6-6 and J is TRBJ1-2, with 10 bases lining up with TRBD1. This CDR3 region has 15 residues. Germline loops: CDR1 MNHNY, CDR2 SVGAGI (reference sequence). The V segment lost 2 bases and the J segment 8 bases; nucleotides outside the gene matches: 8. The CDR3 coding sequence is TGTGCCAGCAGTTACAAGACAGGGGGCGTACAGGGCTACACCTTC. As protein: CASSYKTGGVQGYTF.

The chain has TRBV28 and TRBJ2-4, with D possibly TRBD1 on 6 matching bases. V dropped 3 bases and J dropped 4 bases, with 13 bases sitting between them. The CDR3 extends over 15 amino acids. Germline V lookup: CDR1 MDHEN, CDR2 SYDVKM. The CDR3 here is CASSLVGAGKNIQYF. CDR3 sequence (DNA): TGTGCCAGCAGTTTGGTGGGGGCCGGAAAAAACATTCAGTACTTC.

In DNA, the CDR3 is TGTGCCAGCAGAATTGGGGGAGAAGGAAACACCATATATTTT. It specifies CASRIGGEGNTIYF. The J gene is TRBJ1-3, the V gene TRBV7-9, with D perhaps matching TRBD1 (5 bases). This CDR3 is built from 14 residues. The germline CDR1 and CDR2 sequences are SEHNR and FQNEAQ (reference sequence). Trimming took off 6 bases at V and 4 bases at J, with 13 bases between the two ends.

The J gene is TRBJ1-2, the V gene TRBV6-2 or TRBV6-3; D is undetermined. CDR1 is MNHEY, CDR2 SVGEGT, per germline. Trimming cost V 7 bases and J 8 bases, with 17 bases left between them. The CDR3 contains 13 residues. The CDR3 DNA follows: TGTGCCAGCACCCCGGACGGAATTTGGGGCTACACCTTC. It codes for CASTPDGIWGYTF.

J is TRBJ1-5 and V is TRBV19; D may be TRBD1 (5 bases). CDR1 is LNHDA, CDR2 SQIVND, per germline (reference sequence). This CDR3 has 16 residues. Trimming took 5 bases from V and 6 from J, leaving 20 bases between them. CDR3 amino acids: CASSPPQGAGRQPQHF. As DNA, the CDR3 is TGTGCCAGTAGTCCCCCTCAGGGTGCGGGACGTCAGCCCCAGCATTTT.

The CDR3 here is CASSQRASGYEQYF. CDR3 nucleotides: TGTGCCAGCAGTCAAAGGGCTAGCGGGTACGAGCAGTACTTC. The V call is TRBV27, the J call TRBJ2-7; 8 bases align to TRBD2. V lost 5 bases, J lost 4 bases, and 7 bases stayed unmatched. The CDR3 covers 14 residues. Germline V lookup: CDR1 MNHEY, CDR2 SMNVEV (reference sequence).

The V call is TRBV7-2, the J call TRBJ2-7; D unclear. V lost 5 bases and J lost 5, with 19 bases in between. The germline V gene has CDR1 SGHTA and CDR2 FQGNSA. The CDR3 runs to 15 residues. The CDR3 DNA reads as TGTGCCAGCAGCCAACTCCCTGGGCCTCGGAACGAGCAGTACTTC. Protein sequence: CASSQLPGPRNEQYF.

The chain couples TRBV4-1 to TRBJ1-1, with a tentative D call TRBD1 (6 bases). V was cut by 0 bases and J by 4 bases, with 15 bases left in between. Per the germline V gene, CDR1 is MGHRA and CDR2 is YSYEKL. The CDR3 loop spans 16 amino acids. The DNA for the CDR3 is TGCGCCAGCAGCCAAGAGGGGGGACAAACTACCACTGAAGCTTTCTTT. This encodes CASSQEGGQTTTEAFF.

The CDR3 reads CATGGENTGELFF. The CDR3 DNA reads as TGTGCCACCGGGGGGGAGAACACCGGGGAGCTGTTTTTT. The chain uses TRBV7-2 and TRBJ2-2; 8 bases are shared with TRBD2. CDR3 length: 13 amino acids. Germline V gives CDR1 SGHTA, CDR2 FQGNSA. After removal of 10 bases from V and 1 base from J, the junction contained 2 bases not matched to a gene.

The V and J genes are TRBV11-2 and TRBJ2-1, with D possibly being TRBD2 (5 bases). V was shortened by 3 bases and J by 8 bases, with 14 bases between the two germline ends. This CDR3 is built from 14 residues. The germline CDR1 and CDR2 sequences are SGHAT and FQNNGV. CDR3 residues: CASSLGVAGHEQFF. The CDR3 DNA follows: TGTGCCAGCAGCTTGGGAGTTGCGGGTCATGAGCAGTTCTTC.

The CDR3 spells CASSQDGAGRMNTEAFF. The DNA for the CDR3 is TGTGCCAGCAGCCAAGATGGGGCAGGGAGAATGAACACTGAAGCTTTCTTT. The V gene is TRBV3-1 (or the pseudogene TRBV3-2), the J gene TRBJ1-1; weak D call: TRBD1 (5 bases). V lost 0 bases to trimming and J lost 0 bases, with 14 bases between them. Germline V gene lookup returns CDR1 LGHDT and CDR2 YNNKEL (reference sequence). The CDR3 covers 17 residues.

This chain uses TRBV5-1 with TRBJ2-5; TRBD1 matches at 8 bases. The germline V gene encodes CDR1 SGHRS and CDR2 YFSETQ. V dropped 4 bases and J dropped 3; count of bases not matched to a gene: 2. CDR3 length equals 13 residues. CDR3 nucleotide sequence: TGCGCCAGCAGCATGACAGGGGAAGAGACCCAGTACTTC. Translation gives CASSMTGEETQYF. Together with reference TRBV5-1 and TRBJ2-5, the CDR3 gives the full variable domain: KAGVTQTPRYLIKTRGQQVTLSCSPISGHRSVSWYQQTPGQGLQFLFEYFSETQRNKGNFPGRFSGRQFSNSRSEMNVSTLELGDSALYLCASSMTGEETQYFGPGTRLLVL.

The chain links TRBV24-1 to TRBJ1-5; unclear D gene. The CDR3 covers 14 residues. V lost 3 bases and J 2 bases, leaving 7 bases between the germline ends. Germline CDR1 is KGHDR and CDR2 is SFDVKD. The CDR3 DNA reads TGTGCCACCAGTGATCGGGGTGGCAATCAGCCCCAGCATTTT. This encodes CATSDRGGNQPQHF.

The rearrangement links TRBV19 to TRBJ1-3; 7 nucleotides line up with TRBD1. With V trimmed by 5 bases and J by 0 bases, 16 bases remained unmatched. The CDR3 length is 19 residues. Germline lookup yields CDR1 LNHDA and CDR2 SQIVND (reference sequence). DNA for the CDR3: TGTGCCAGTAGTGAACCGACAGGGCGGAGTTCTCACTCTGGAAACACCATATATTTT. It specifies CASSEPTGRSSHSGNTIYF.

The V gene is TRBV28, the J gene TRBJ1-2; D gene unclear. Per the germline V gene, CDR1 is MDHEN and CDR2 is SYDVKM. The CDR3 covers 14 residues. Trimming pared 5 bases from V and 6 bases from J, leaving 16 bases between. Written as DNA, the CDR3 is TGTGCCAGCAGTGGCTCGCCTCCCCACGATGGCTACACCTTC. Residues: CASSGSPPHDGYTF.

This chain connects TRBV15 to TRBJ2-5, with TRBD2 identical over 8 bases. CDR3 size: 16 residues. Germline loops: CDR1 LNHNV, CDR2 YYDKDF (reference sequence). The V segment lost 0 bases and the J segment 3 bases; nucleotides outside the gene matches: 6. This CDR3 reads CATSRDVTSGKETQYF. DNA for the CDR3: TGTGCCACCAGCAGAGATGTTACTAGCGGCAAAGAGACCCAGTACTTC.

V is TRBV5-4 and J is TRBJ2-1; 9 bases are a match to TRBD1. J lost 7 bases, V lost 0 bases, and 11 bases had no gene match. The CDR3 is made up of 17 amino acids. CDR1 and CDR2 from the germline V gene are SGHNT and YYREEE (reference sequence). This CDR3 is CASSLEGQGKAVNEQFF. CDR3 sequence (DNA): TGTGCCAGCAGCTTGGAGGGACAGGGTAAGGCTGTAAATGAGCAGTTCTTC.

The chain has TRBV3-1 (or the pseudogene TRBV3-2) and TRBJ2-3, with TRBD2 matching 9 bases. This CDR3 region has 17 residues. In germline, CDR1 is LGHDT, CDR2 YNNKEL (reference sequence). With V trimmed by 0 bases and J by 4 bases, 8 bases remained unmatched. The CDR3 DNA reads TGTGCCAGCAGCCAAGATCGACTGCGGGGGGGCGCAGATACGCAGTATTTT. Protein product: CASSQDRLRGGADTQYF.

The chain links TRBV30 to TRBJ2-1, with 8 nucleotides matching TRBD2. Per the germline V gene, CDR1 is GTSNPN and CDR2 is SVGIG (reference sequence). J gave up 12 bases and V 4 bases, and 11 bases lay outside the gene matches. The CDR3 has 13 amino acids. CDR3: CAWTSGSLARQFF. The CDR3 DNA reads as TGTGCCTGGACAAGCGGGAGCCTCGCTAGGCAGTTCTTC. Variable domain in full (rest from reference TRBV30 and TRBJ2-1): SQTIHQWPATLVQPVGSPLSLECTVEGTSNPNLYWYRQAAGRGLQLLFYSVGIGQISSEVPQNLSASRPQDRQFILSSKKLLLSDSGFYLCAWTSGSLARQFFGPGTRLTVL.

V is TRBV7-8 and J is TRBJ1-6, with D unclear. The CDR3 is made up of 18 amino acids. V lost 0 bases to trimming and J lost 0 bases, with 12 bases between them. In germline, CDR1 is SGHVS, CDR2 FQNEAQ. The CDR3 coding sequence is TGTGCCAGCAGCTTAGCTCCCGGATTGAGCTCCTATAATTCACCCCTCCACTTT. Encoded protein: CASSLAPGLSSYNSPLHF.

This rearrangement joins TRBV19 to TRBJ2-1; 7 nucleotides align to TRBD2. The CDR3 loop spans 14 amino acids. V trimming: 8 bases; J trimming: 8 bases; junction bases outside the gene matches: 12. Germline V gene lookup returns CDR1 LNHDA and CDR2 SQIVND (reference sequence). CDR3 protein: CASGRGRTWDEQFF. The CDR3 DNA is TGTGCCAGTGGGAGGGGACGGACTTGGGATGAGCAGTTCTTC.

The CDR3 DNA reads TGTGCCAGCAAGGGGTATAATTCACCCCTCCACTTT. This codes for CASKGYNSPLHF. The rearrangement uses TRBV2 and TRBJ1-6, with D perhaps TRBD1 (5 bases). Germline CDR1 SNHLY, CDR2 FYNNEI. This CDR3 contains 12 residues. V lost 7 bases and J 4 bases, leaving 5 bases between the germline ends. Drawing the rest from reference TRBV2 and TRBJ1-6, the complete variable domain is EPEVTQTPSHQVTQMGQEVILRCVPISNHLYFYWYRQILGQKVEFLVSFYNNEISEKSEIFDDQFSVERPDGSNFTLKIRSTKLEDSAMYFCASKGYNSPLHFGNGTRLTVT.